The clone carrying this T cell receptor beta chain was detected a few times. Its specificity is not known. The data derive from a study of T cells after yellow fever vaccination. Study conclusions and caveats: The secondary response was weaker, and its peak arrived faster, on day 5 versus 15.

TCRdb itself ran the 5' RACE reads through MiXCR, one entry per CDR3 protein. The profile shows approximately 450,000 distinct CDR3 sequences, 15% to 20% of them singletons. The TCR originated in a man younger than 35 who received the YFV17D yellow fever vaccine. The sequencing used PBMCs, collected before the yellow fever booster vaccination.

The CDR3 coding sequence is TGTGCCAGCAGCTCCCTAGCGGGGCAAGCCAATGAGCAGTTCTTC. It specifies CASSSLAGQANEQFF. The J gene is TRBJ2-1, the V gene TRBV7-9, with TRBD2 matching 9 bases. CDR3 length equals 15 residues. Germline CDR1 reads SEHNR; CDR2 reads FQNEAQ (reference sequence). V was pared by 4 bases and J by 6 bases, with 7 bases of the junction left unmatched.